This T cell receptor beta chain stems from a study of shared clonotypes between healthy human individuals. This clone was found a few times. Some clones are missing from TCRdb's copy, which holds only in-frame ones; the method was immunoSEQ multiplex PCR. The data contain about 520,000 clones, around 80% of them singletons. The J segment lost 3 bases and the V segment lost 3 bases, leaving 7 bases of the junction unmatched. Germline CDR1 reads SGDLS; CDR2 reads YYNGEE. The CDR3 spans 16 residues. The TCR sequence derives from a woman between 35 and 50 years old in good health. Some clones in this sample may be carry-over from other donors' samples. The genes are TRBV9 and TRBJ2-2, with 8 bases fitting TRBD1. The sequencing input was PBMCs. The CDR3 sequence: CASSAKDRGDTGELFF. The CDR3 region has the DNA TGTGCCAGCAGCGCCAAAGACAGGGGAGACACCGGGGAGCTGTTTTTT.